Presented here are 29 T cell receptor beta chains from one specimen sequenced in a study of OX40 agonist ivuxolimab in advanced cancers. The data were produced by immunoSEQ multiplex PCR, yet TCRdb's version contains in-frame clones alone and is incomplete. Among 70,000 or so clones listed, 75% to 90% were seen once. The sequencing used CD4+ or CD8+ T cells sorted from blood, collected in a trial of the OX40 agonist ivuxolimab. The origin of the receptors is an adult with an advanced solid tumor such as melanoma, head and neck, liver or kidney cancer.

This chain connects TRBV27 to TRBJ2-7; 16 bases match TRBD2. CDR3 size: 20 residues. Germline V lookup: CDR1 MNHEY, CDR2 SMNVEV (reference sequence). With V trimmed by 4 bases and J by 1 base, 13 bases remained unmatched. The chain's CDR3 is CASSSQNPGLAGGSSYEQYF. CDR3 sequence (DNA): TGTGCCAGCAGTTCCCAAAATCCGGGACTAGCGGGAGGGAGTTCCTACGAGCAGTACTTC.

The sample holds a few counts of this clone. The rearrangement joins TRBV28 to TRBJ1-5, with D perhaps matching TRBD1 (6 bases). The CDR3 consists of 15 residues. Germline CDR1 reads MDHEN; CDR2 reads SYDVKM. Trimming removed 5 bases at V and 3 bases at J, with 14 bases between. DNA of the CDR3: TGTGCCAGCAGTCCGGGGGCCAGGTCCAATCAGCCCCAGCATTTT. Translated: CASSPGARSNQPQHF.

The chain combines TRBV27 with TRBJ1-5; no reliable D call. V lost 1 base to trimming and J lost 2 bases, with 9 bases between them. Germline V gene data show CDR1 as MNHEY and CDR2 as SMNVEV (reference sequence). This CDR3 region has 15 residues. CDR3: CASSLYSLGNQPQHF. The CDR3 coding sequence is TGTGCCAGCAGTTTATACAGCCTGGGCAATCAGCCCCAGCATTTT.

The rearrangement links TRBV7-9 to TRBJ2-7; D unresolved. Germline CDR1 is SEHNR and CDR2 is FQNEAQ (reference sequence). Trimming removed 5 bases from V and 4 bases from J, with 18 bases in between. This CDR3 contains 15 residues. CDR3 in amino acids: CASSPLAARVYEQYF. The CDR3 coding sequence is TGTGCCAGCAGCCCACTGGCGGCCAGAGTTTACGAGCAGTACTTC.

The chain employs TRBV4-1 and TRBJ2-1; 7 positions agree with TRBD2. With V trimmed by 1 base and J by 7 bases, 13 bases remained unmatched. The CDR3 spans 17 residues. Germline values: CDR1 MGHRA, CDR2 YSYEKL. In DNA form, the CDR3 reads TGCGCCAGCAGCCAAGTCGGGGGGAGGGGAAACGGAAATGAGCAGTTCTTC. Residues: CASSQVGGRGNGNEQFF.

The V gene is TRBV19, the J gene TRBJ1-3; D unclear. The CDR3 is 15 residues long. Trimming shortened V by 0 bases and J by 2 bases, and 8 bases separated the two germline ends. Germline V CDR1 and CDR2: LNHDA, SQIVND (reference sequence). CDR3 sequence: CASSIDSAPGNTIYF. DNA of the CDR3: TGTGCCAGTAGTATAGATTCCGCACCTGGAAACACCATATATTTT.

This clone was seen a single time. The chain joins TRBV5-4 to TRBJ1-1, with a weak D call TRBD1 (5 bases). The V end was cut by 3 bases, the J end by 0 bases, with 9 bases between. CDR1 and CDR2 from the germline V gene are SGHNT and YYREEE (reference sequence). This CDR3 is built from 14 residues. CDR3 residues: CASSSTVMNTEAFF. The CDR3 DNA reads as TGTGCCAGCAGCTCGACAGTTATGAACACTGAAGCTTTCTTT.

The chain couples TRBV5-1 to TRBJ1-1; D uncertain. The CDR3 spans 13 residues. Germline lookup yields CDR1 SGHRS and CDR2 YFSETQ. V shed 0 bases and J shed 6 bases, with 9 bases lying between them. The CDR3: CASSLGGYAEAFF. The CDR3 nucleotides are TGCGCCAGCAGCTTGGGGGGATACGCTGAAGCTTTCTTT.

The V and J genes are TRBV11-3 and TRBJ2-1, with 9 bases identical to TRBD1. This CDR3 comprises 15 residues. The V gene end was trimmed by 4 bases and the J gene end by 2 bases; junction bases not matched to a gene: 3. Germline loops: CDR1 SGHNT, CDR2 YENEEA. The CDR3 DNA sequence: TGTGCCAGCAGCTCGACAGGGGGGACCTACAATGAGCAGTTCTTC. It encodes CASSSTGGTYNEQFF. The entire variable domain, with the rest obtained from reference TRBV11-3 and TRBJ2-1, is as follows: EAGVVQSPRYKIIEKKQPVAFWCNPISGHNTLYWYLQNLGQGPELLIRYENEEAVDDSQLPKDRFSAERLKGVDSTLKIQPAELGDSAVYLCASSSTGGTYNEQFFGPGTRLTVL.

The CDR3: CAWSLGDLYGYTF. CDR3 sequence (DNA): TGTGCCTGGAGTCTAGGCGACCTCTATGGCTACACCTTC. This chain joins TRBV30 and TRBJ1-2; D unresolved. This CDR3 region has 13 residues. The germline V and J ends were trimmed by 2 bases and 4 bases, with 11 bases remaining between them. Germline CDR1 GTSNPN, CDR2 SVGIG (reference sequence).

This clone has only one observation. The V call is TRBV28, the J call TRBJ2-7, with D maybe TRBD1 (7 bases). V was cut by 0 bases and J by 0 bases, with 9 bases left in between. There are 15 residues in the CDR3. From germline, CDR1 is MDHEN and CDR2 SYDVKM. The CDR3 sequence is CASSLWQGGSYEQYF. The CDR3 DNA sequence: TGTGCCAGCAGTTTATGGCAGGGGGGCTCCTACGAGCAGTACTTC.

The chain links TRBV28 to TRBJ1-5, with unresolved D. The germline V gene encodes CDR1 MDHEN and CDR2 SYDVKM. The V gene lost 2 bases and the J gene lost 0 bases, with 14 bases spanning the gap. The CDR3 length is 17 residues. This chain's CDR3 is CASSLTLTFNSNQPQHF. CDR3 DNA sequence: TGTGCCAGCAGTTTAACCCTTACATTCAATAGCAATCAGCCCCAGCATTTT. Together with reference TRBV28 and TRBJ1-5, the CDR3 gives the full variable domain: DVKVTQSSRYLVKRTGEKVFLECVQDMDHENMFWYRQDPGLGLRLIYFSYDVKMKEKGDIPEGYSVSREKKERFSLILESASTNQTSMYLCASSLTLTFNSNQPQHFGDGTRLSIL.

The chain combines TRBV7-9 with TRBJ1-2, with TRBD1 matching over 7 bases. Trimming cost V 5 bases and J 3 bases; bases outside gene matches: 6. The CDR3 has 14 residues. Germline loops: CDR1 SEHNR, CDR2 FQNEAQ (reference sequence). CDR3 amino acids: CASSPPGQYYGYTF. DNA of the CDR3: TGTGCCAGCAGCCCTCCGGGACAGTACTATGGCTACACCTTC.

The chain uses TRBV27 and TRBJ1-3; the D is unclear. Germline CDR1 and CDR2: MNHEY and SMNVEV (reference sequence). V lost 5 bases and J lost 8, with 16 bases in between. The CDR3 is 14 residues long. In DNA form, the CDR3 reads TGTGCCAGCAGTGGTGGACGGGTATTAGACACCATATATTTT. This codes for CASSGGRVLDTIYF.

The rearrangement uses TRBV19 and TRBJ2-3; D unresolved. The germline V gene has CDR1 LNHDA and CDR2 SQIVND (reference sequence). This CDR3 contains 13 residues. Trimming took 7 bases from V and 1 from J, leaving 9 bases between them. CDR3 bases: TGTGCCAGTAATCAAGGAGGCACAGATACGCAGTATTTT. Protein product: CASNQGGTDTQYF.

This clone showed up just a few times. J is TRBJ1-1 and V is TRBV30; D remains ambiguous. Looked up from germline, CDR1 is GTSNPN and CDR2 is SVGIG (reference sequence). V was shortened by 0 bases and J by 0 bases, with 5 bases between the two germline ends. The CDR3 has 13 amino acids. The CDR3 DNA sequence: TGTGCCTGGAGTGTGATCATGAACACTGAAGCTTTCTTT. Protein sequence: CAWSVIMNTEAFF.

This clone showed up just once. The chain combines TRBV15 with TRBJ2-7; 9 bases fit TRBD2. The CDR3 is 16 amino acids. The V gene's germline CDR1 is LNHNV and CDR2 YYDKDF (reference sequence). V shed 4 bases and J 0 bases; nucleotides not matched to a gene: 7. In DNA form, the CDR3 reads TGTGCCACCAGCAAGGGGGAGCGGGAGGACTCCTACGAGCAGTACTTC. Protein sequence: CATSKGEREDSYEQYF.

The chain's CDR3 is CASSLGENNQETQYF. In DNA form, the CDR3 reads TGTGCCAGCAGCTTAGGCGAGAATAACCAAGAGACCCAGTACTTC. The V gene is TRBV7-3, the J gene TRBJ2-5, with D unresolved. V shed 2 bases and J shed 0 bases, with 10 bases lying between them. The CDR3 totals 15 residues. Germline V CDR1 and CDR2: SGHTA, FQGTGA.

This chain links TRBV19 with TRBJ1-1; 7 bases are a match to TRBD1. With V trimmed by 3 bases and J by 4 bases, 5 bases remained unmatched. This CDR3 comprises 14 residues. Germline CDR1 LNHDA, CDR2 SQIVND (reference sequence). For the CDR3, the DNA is TGTGCCAGTAGTATTGGGGACAGTGGCACTGAAGCTTTCTTT. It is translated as CASSIGDSGTEAFF. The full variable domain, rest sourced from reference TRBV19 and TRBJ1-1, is DGGITQSPKYLFRKEGQNVTLSCEQNLNHDAMYWYRQDPGQGLRLIYYSQIVNDFQKGDIAEGYSVSREKKESFPLTVTSAQKNPTAFYLCASSIGDSGTEAFFGQGTRLTVV.

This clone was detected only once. The CDR3 region is CASSPQGESYNSPLHF. DNA of the CDR3: TGTGCCAGCAGTCCACAGGGGGAATCCTATAATTCACCCCTCCACTTT. The J gene is TRBJ1-6, the V gene TRBV28; 8 bases are shared with TRBD1. This CDR3 comprises 16 residues. From germline, CDR1 is MDHEN and CDR2 SYDVKM. V lost 5 bases to trimming and J lost 1 base; unmatched junction nucleotides: 4.

DNA for the CDR3: TGTGCCAGCAGCCAAACAAGGAACTGGGGGTATGAAAAACTGTTTTTT. Its protein product is CASSQTRNWGYEKLFF. The V gene is TRBV5-6, the J gene TRBJ1-4; a weak D match, TRBD1 (5 bases). Germline loops: CDR1 SGHDT, CDR2 YYEEEE. V shed 4 bases and J shed 6 bases, with 19 bases lying between them. CDR3 length: 16 amino acids.

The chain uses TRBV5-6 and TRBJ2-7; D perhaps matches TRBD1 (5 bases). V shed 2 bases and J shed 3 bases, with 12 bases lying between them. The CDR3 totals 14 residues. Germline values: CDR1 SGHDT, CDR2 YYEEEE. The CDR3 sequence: CASSLGQGNYEQYF. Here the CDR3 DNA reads TGTGCCAGCAGCTTAGGGCAGGGAAACTACGAGCAGTACTTC.

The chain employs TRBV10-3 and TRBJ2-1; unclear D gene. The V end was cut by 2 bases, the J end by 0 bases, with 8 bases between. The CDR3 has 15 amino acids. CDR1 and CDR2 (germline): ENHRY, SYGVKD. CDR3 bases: TGTGCCATCAGTGAGGAACGGTCCTCCTACAATGAGCAGTTCTTC. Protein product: CAISEERSSYNEQFF.

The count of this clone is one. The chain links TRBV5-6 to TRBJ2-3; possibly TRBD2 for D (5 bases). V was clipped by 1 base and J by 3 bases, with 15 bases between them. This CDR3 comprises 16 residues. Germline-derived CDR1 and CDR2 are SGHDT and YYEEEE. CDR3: CASSLSGRVGTDTQYF. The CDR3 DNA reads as TGTGCCAGCAGCTTGAGTGGGCGGGTTGGTACAGATACGCAGTATTTT.

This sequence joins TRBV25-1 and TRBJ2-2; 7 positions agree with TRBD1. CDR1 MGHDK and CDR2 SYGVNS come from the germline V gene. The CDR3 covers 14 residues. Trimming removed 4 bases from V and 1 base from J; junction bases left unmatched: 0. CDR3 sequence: CASSGTGNTGELFF. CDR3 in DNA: TGTGCCAGCAGTGGGACAGGGAACACCGGGGAGCTGTTTTTT.

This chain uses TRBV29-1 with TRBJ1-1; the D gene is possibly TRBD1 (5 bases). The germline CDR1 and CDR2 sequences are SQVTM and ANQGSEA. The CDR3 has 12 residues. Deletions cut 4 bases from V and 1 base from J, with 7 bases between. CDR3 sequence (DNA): TGCAGCGTTGGGCAGGGGAACACTGAAGCTTTCTTT. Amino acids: CSVGQGNTEAFF.

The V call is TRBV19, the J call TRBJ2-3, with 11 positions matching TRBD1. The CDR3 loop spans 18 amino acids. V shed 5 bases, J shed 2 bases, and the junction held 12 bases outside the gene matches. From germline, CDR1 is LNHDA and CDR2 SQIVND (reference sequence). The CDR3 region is CASSVGQGVAGLTDTQYF. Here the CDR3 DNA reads TGTGCCAGTAGTGTGGGACAGGGGGTTGCGGGCCTCACAGATACGCAGTATTTT. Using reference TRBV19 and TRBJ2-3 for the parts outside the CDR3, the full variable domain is DGGITQSPKYLFRKEGQNVTLSCEQNLNHDAMYWYRQDPGQGLRLIYYSQIVNDFQKGDIAEGYSVSREKKESFPLTVTSAQKNPTAFYLCASSVGQGVAGLTDTQYFGPGTRLTVL.

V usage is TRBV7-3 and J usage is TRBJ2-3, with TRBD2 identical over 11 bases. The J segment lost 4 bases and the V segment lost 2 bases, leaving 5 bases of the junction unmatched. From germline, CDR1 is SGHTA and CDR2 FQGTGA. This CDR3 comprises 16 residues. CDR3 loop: CASSLLAGGLSDTQYF. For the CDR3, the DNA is TGTGCCAGCAGCTTATTAGCGGGGGGGCTTTCAGATACGCAGTATTTT.

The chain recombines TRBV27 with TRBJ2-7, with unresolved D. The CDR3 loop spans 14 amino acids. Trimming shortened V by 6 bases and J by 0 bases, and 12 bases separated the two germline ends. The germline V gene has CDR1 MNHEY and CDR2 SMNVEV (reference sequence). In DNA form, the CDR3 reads TGTGCCAGCAGCCTTCTCTTGAGCTCCTACGAGCAGTACTTC. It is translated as CASSLLLSSYEQYF.